The 26 T cell receptor beta chains below all came from one sample that was sequenced in a study of blood T cells in healthy people across ages. Primers used in a second PCR of roughly 6 to 11 cycles were a sample-barcoded 5' primer and a J-beta primer mix. TCRdb fed the 5' RACE reads into MiXCR, producing one record per CDR3 protein. Of approximately 670,000 distinct CDR3 sequences in the sample, roughly two fifths were seen once. The sequenced sample consisted of blood. These receptors came from an elderly man in good health.

This clonotype was detected a few times. The chain joins TRBV20-1 to TRBJ2-7; D not resolved. Germline V gene sequence: CDR1 DFQATT, CDR2 SNEGSKA (reference sequence). There are 12 residues in the CDR3. V was shortened by 4 bases and J by 2 bases, with 9 bases between the two germline ends. The DNA of the CDR3 is TGCAGTGCTACATATACACCCTACGAGCAGTACTTC. Translating gives CSATYTPYEQYF.

This clonotype occurred many times. This chain connects TRBV5-1 to TRBJ2-5; 9 bases align to TRBD1. The CDR3 sequence is 14 residues long. CDR1 and CDR2 (germline): SGHRS, YFSETQ. V gave up 4 bases and J gave up 5 bases; unmatched junction bases: 6. CDR3 DNA sequence: TGCGCCAGCAGCGTGGACAGGGGCGGGGAGACCCAGTACTTC. This codes for CASSVDRGGETQYF.

V and J are TRBV5-1 and TRBJ1-1; no clear D gene. CDR1 SGHRS and CDR2 YFSETQ come from the germline V gene. Trimming shortened V by 4 bases and J by 3 bases, and 13 bases separated the two germline ends. This CDR3 contains 14 residues. The CDR3 DNA follows: TGCGCCAGCAGCCCCTACGTGAGGGACACTGAAGCTTTCTTT. It yields the protein CASSPYVRDTEAFF.

The rearrangement uses TRBV28 and TRBJ1-2; no clear D. Germline V gene sequence: CDR1 MDHEN, CDR2 SYDVKM. There are 15 residues in the CDR3. Trimming shortened V by 5 bases and J by 4 bases, and 17 bases separated the two germline ends. DNA of the CDR3: TGTGCCAGCAGTCCCGTAAATTTTCTTGGCTATGGCTACACCTTC. Translated, it gives CASSPVNFLGYGYTF.

The sample holds one count of this clonotype. The chain couples TRBV12-5 to TRBJ1-2; D gene uncertain. The CDR3 has 16 amino acids. V shed 0 bases and J shed 3 bases, with 14 bases lying between them. Germline assignment: CDR1 LGHNT and CDR2 FRNRAP. The CDR3 reads CASGLVLGPEDYGYTF. The CDR3 nucleotides are TGTGCTAGTGGTTTGGTACTAGGGCCAGAGGACTATGGCTACACCTTC. The full variable domain, its missing parts supplied by reference TRBV12-5 and TRBJ1-2, is DARVTQTPRHKVTEMGQEVTMRCQPILGHNTVFWYRQTMMQGLELLAYFRNRAPLDDSGMPKDRFSAEMPDATLATLKIQPSEPRDSAVYFCASGLVLGPEDYGYTFGSGTRLTVV.

In regard to this clonotype: This may stem from a read error, because a much larger clone lies one nucleotide away. The chain joins TRBV20-1 to TRBJ2-3; unclear D gene. This CDR3 is built from 14 residues. Germline lookup yields CDR1 DFQATT and CDR2 SNEGSKA (reference sequence). The germline V and J ends were trimmed by 3 bases and 0 bases, with 10 bases remaining between them. This chain's CDR3 is CSASARSSTDTQYF. CDR3 bases: TGCAGTGCTAGCGCCCGGTCTAGCACAGATACGCAGTATTTT.

The V gene is TRBV7-2, the J gene TRBJ2-4; TRBD1 agrees at 9 bases. The CDR3 has 17 residues. The J segment lost 1 base and the V segment lost 1 base, leaving 5 bases of the junction unmatched. Germline lookup yields CDR1 SGHTA and CDR2 FQGNSA. The CDR3 is CASSLVGGTGAKNIQYF. Written as DNA, the CDR3 is TGTGCCAGCAGCTTAGTCGGGGGGACAGGGGCCAAAAACATTCAGTACTTC.

This clonotype has a handful of counts. The chain carries TRBV4-3 and TRBJ1-1; D not certain. The CDR3 is made up of 17 amino acids. Germline-derived CDR1 and CDR2 are LGHNA and YSLEER. The V and J ends lost 0 bases and 0 bases respectively, with 14 bases between them. CDR3 coding DNA: TGCGCCAGCAGCCAAGATTGGAGGGCCCGGTTGAACACTGAAGCTTTCTTT. Translation: CASSQDWRARLNTEAFF.

This chain uses TRBV5-1 with TRBJ1-3; a weak D match, TRBD1 (6 bases). The V gene lost 5 bases and the J gene lost 0 bases, with 15 bases spanning the gap. There are 16 residues in the CDR3. Per the germline V gene, CDR1 is SGHRS and CDR2 is YFSETQ. The DNA for the CDR3 is TGCGCCAGCAGTATGACGGGACAAACCTCTGGAAACACCATATATTTT. It yields the protein CASSMTGQTSGNTIYF.

V gene TRBV7-8 combines with J gene TRBJ1-1; 11 positions agree with TRBD1. Losses at the gene ends were 5 bases for V and 4 bases for J; bases not matched to a gene: 6. Germline V lookup: CDR1 SGHVS, CDR2 FQNEAQ. The CDR3 contains 15 residues. In nucleotides, the CDR3 is TGTGCCAGCAGCCAAGGACAGGGGGCGATCACTGAAGCTTTCTTT. Its translation: CASSQGQGAITEAFF. Filled out from reference TRBV7-8 and TRBJ1-1, the complete variable domain reads GAGVSQSPRYKVAKRGQDVALRCDPISGHVSLFWYQQALGQGPEFLTYFQNEAQLDKSGLPSDRFFAERPEGSVSTLKIQRTQQEDSAVYLCASSQGQGAITEAFFGQGTRLTVV.

The CDR3 region is CSASPRPLAGTDTQYF. CDR3 DNA: TGCAGTGCTAGTCCTCGCCCCTTAGCCGGCACAGATACGCAGTATTTT. V and J are TRBV20-1 and TRBJ2-3; D ambiguous. Trimming shortened V by 3 bases and J by 1 base, and 17 bases separated the two germline ends. Germline-derived CDR1 and CDR2 are DFQATT and SNEGSKA (reference sequence). There are 16 residues in the CDR3.

The rearrangement uses TRBV4-1 and TRBJ2-1, with TRBD2 identical over 7 bases. The CDR3 extends over 12 amino acids. J lost 13 bases, V lost 5 bases, and 8 bases had no gene match. Germline assignment: CDR1 MGHRA and CDR2 YSYEKL. This CDR3 is CASSYTRDYQFF. The CDR3 DNA reads TGCGCCAGCAGCTATACTCGGGACTATCAGTTCTTC.

This chain links TRBV4-2 with TRBJ2-7; 7 nucleotides agree with TRBD2. Unmatched junction bases numbered 7, after V lost 1 base and J lost 1 base. CDR1 LGHNA and CDR2 YNFKEQ come from the germline V gene. The CDR3 has 16 amino acids. The DNA of the CDR3 is TGTGCCAGCAGCCAAGTTGTCGGGGGGAAATCCTACGAGCAGTACTTC. It specifies CASSQVVGGKSYEQYF.

This clonotype occurred a few times. A much larger clone differs from this one at a single base, so this may be a read error. CDR3 sequence reads: CASSPGTQEGLDEQYF. CDR3 nucleotide sequence: TGTGCCAGCAGCCCCGGGACCCAAGAAGGGCTGGATGAGCAGTACTTC. The rearrangement uses TRBV12-3 or TRBV12-4 and TRBJ2-7, with D perhaps given as TRBD1 or TRBD2 (5 bases each). The CDR3 contains 16 residues. V gave up 6 bases and J gave up 7 bases, with 25 bases separating them.

This clonotype was counted many times. The chain combines TRBV20-1 with TRBJ2-3; 10 bases map to TRBD1. Looked up from germline, CDR1 is DFQATT and CDR2 is SNEGSKA (reference sequence). CDR3 size: 13 residues. The V segment lost 6 bases and the J segment 7 bases; nucleotides outside the gene matches: 7. CDR3 amino acids: CSAGQGPTNTQYF. The CDR3 DNA sequence: TGCAGTGCGGGACAGGGGCCCACGAATACGCAGTATTTT.

This clonotype appeared a few times. The chain combines TRBV14 with TRBJ2-7; TRBD1 matches at 9 bases. This CDR3 region has 16 residues. The germline V gene encodes CDR1 SGHDN and CDR2 FVKESK. J lost 1 base, V lost 2 bases, and 6 bases had no gene match. Here the CDR3 reads CASSQKWGQGSYEQYF. CDR3 coding DNA: TGTGCCAGCAGCCAAAAATGGGGACAGGGTTCCTACGAGCAGTACTTC.

This clonotype appeared many times. The chain is built from TRBV28 and TRBJ2-1; 16 positions agree with TRBD2. The V and J ends lost 3 bases and 2 bases, in that order; junction bases with no gene match: 13. The CDR3 spans 21 residues. Germline V gives CDR1 MDHEN, CDR2 SYDVKM. In DNA form, the CDR3 reads TGTGCCAGCAGTTTCGGAATAACCGGGACTAGCGGGAGGGCCCCCTACAATGAGCAGTTCTTC. Translated, it gives CASSFGITGTSGRAPYNEQFF.

In nucleotides, the CDR3 is TGCAGTGCCTGGACTCCCCAACATAAAGATACGCAGTATTTT. It codes for CSAWTPQHKDTQYF. This chain joins TRBV20-1 and TRBJ2-3; tentative D call: TRBD2 (5 bases). The CDR3 has 14 residues. Deletions cut 6 bases from V and 5 bases from J, with 18 bases between. CDR1 and CDR2 from the germline V gene are DFQATT and SNEGSKA (reference sequence).

A word on this clonotype: Relative to the germline gene, one junction end is altered; a read error may explain this. This chain connects TRBV6-2 or TRBV6-3 to TRBJ1-2, with D perhaps TRBD1 (5 bases). There are 13 residues in the CDR3. The germline V gene has CDR1 MNHEY and CDR2 SVGEGT. The CDR3 here is CAGSVGRNYGYTF. The DNA for the CDR3 is TGTGCCGGCAGCGTGGGACGAAACTATGGCTACACCTTC.

This clonotype was found a few times. This chain connects TRBV7-2 to TRBJ2-6; D ambiguous. The CDR3 runs 16 residues. Germline CDR1 is SGHTA and CDR2 is FQGNSA. The V end was cut by 1 base, the J end by 0 bases, with 7 bases between. The CDR3 protein is CASSLVRVSGANVLTF. The CDR3 DNA is TGTGCCAGCAGCTTAGTTCGGGTCTCTGGGGCCAACGTCCTGACTTTC.

V gene TRBV5-1 combines with J gene TRBJ2-7; D possibly corresponds to TRBD1 (6 bases). The CDR3 length is 14 residues. Germline loops: CDR1 SGHRS, CDR2 YFSETQ. Trimming stripped 4 bases from V and 4 bases from J, with 15 bases between. The CDR3 here is CASSDTGIVYEQYF. The DNA for the CDR3 is TGCGCCAGCAGCGACACAGGGATCGTATACGAGCAGTACTTC.

V and J are TRBV9 and TRBJ2-1; D unresolved. The J call may be wrong; the DNA end is better matched by TRBJ2-7. Germline V gives CDR1 SGDLS, CDR2 YYNGEE. The CDR3 runs to 14 residues. The CDR3 sequence: CASSVDQMSAEQYF. The DNA for the CDR3 is TGTGCCAGCAGCGTAGACCAGATGTCGGCGGAGCAGTACTTC.

This clonotype has a handful of counts. This chain connects TRBV5-8 to TRBJ1-4, with 10 bases fitting TRBD1. The CDR3 consists of 16 residues. V was pared by 4 bases and J by 5 bases, with 8 bases of the junction left unmatched. Germline V lookup: CDR1 SGHTS, CDR2 YDEGEE. DNA of the CDR3: TGTGCCAGCAGCGCGTCTTGGGACAGGGGAAATGAAAAACTGTTTTTT. It codes for CASSASWDRGNEKLFF.

A single count supports this clonotype. The J gene is TRBJ2-6, the V gene TRBV7-9, with TRBD2 matching 9 bases. CDR3 length: 20 amino acids. J lost 0 bases, V lost 2 bases, and 11 bases had no gene match. Germline CDR1 and CDR2: SEHNR and FQNEAQ (reference sequence). The DNA for the CDR3 is TGTGCCAGCAGCTTACCTTTGGGTAGCGGGGGACTCTCTGGGGCCAACGTCCTGACTTTC. Protein product: CASSLPLGSGGLSGANVLTF.

The V and J genes are TRBV3-1 and TRBJ2-1; 7 nucleotides align to TRBD2. The CDR3 extends over 15 amino acids. With V trimmed by 0 bases and J by 3 bases, 2 bases remained unmatched. CDR1 and CDR2 (germline): LGHDT, YNNKEL (reference sequence). The CDR3 loop reads CASSQDQRDYNEQFF. CDR3 coding DNA: TGTGCCAGCAGCCAAGATCAGCGGGACTACAATGAGCAGTTCTTC.

The chain employs TRBV6-2 or TRBV6-3 and TRBJ1-5; the match to TRBD1 covers 9 bases. The CDR3 is 14 amino acids. Germline assignment: CDR1 MNHEY and CDR2 SVGEGT. V shed 6 bases, J shed 7 bases, and the junction held 7 bases outside the gene matches. This CDR3 reads CASRKQGAGQPQHF. DNA of the CDR3: TGTGCCAGCAGAAAACAGGGGGCTGGGCAGCCCCAGCATTTT.